The 30 T cell receptor beta chains below all came from one sample that was sequenced in a study of graft-versus-host responses after intestinal transplantation. These TCRs are of unknown antigen specificity. Profiled with immunoSEQ multiplex PCR; TCRdb holds only in-frame clones, not every one. There are tens of thousands of clones in the sample; 90% occur only once, and approximately 4.1% lies in the top ten. This specimen consisted of unstimulated CD8+ T cells sorted from spleen or lymph node cells, obtained before transplant. The source is a human donor who was the organ donor for an intestinal transplant.

With respect to this clone: At the DNA level, this CDR3 is encoded by other sequences in the same sample as well. This rearrangement joins TRBV10-3 to TRBJ2-7; tentatively, D is TRBD2 (5 bases). The CDR3 is made up of 13 amino acids. Trimming removed 2 bases at V and 4 bases at J, with 9 bases between. Looked up from germline, CDR1 is ENHRY and CDR2 is SYGVKD. CDR3 sequence: CAISEGRGYEQYV. DNA for the CDR3: TGTGCCATCAGTGAGGGCCGAGGGTACGAGCAGTACGTC.

This clone has just one count. The gene calls are TRBV5-5 and TRBJ1-3; D perhaps matches TRBD1 (6 bases). The CDR3 is 16 residues long. Trimming removed 1 base from V and 2 bases from J, with 13 bases in between. From germline, CDR1 is SGHKS and CDR2 YYEKEE (reference sequence). The CDR3 is CASSLRLAGAGNTIYF. Here the CDR3 DNA reads TGTGCCAGCAGCTTGCGCTTAGCAGGGGCTGGAAACACCATATATTTT.

The gene calls are TRBV16 and TRBJ2-1; 8 bases are a match to TRBD1. The CDR3 length is 19 residues. Germline V gene sequence: CDR1 KGHSY, CDR2 FQNENV. Trimming removed 2 bases from V and 2 bases from J; junction bases left unmatched: 14. The CDR3 DNA sequence: TGTGCCAGCAGCCAAACCCGAGGCGTGGACAGGGTCACCTACAATGAGCAGTTCTTC. Encoded protein: CASSQTRGVDRVTYNEQFF.

V is TRBV27 and J is TRBJ1-2, with unresolved D. Germline V gene sequence: CDR1 MNHEY, CDR2 SMNVEV (reference sequence). The CDR3 is made up of 13 amino acids. The V and J ends lost 5 bases and 5 bases respectively, with 12 bases between them. The CDR3 DNA is TGTGCCAGCAGTCTCCTCGGGAGATATGGCTACACCTTC. Translating it yields CASSLLGRYGYTF.

The DNA of the CDR3 is TGTGCCAGCAGTTCCCCGGTACAGGGTGGGGAAGGGGGACAAGAGACCCAGTACTTC. Translating it yields CASSSPVQGGEGGQETQYF. The chain couples TRBV28 to TRBJ2-5; TRBD1 is a possible D gene (6 bases). CDR3 length: 19 amino acids. Germline lookup yields CDR1 MDHEN and CDR2 SYDVKM. V was clipped by 4 bases and J by 2 bases, with 26 bases between them.

This chain uses TRBV5-1 with TRBJ1-6; TRBD1 matches at 7 bases. V lost 5 bases, J lost 8 bases, and 10 bases stayed unmatched. Germline V gives CDR1 SGHRS, CDR2 YFSETQ. This CDR3 region has 15 residues. CDR3 in amino acids: CASSLWDRPYSPLHF. CDR3 sequence (DNA): TGCGCCAGCAGTCTGTGGGACAGACCCTATTCACCCCTCCACTTT.

This chain joins TRBV6-4 and TRBJ1-6, with TRBD1 matching over 8 bases. The CDR3 is 20 amino acids. Per the germline V gene, CDR1 is MRHNA and CDR2 is SNTAGT. V was pared by 6 bases and J by 4 bases, with 20 bases of the junction left unmatched. CDR3 sequence: CASSPPLPWTGRHYNSPLHF. Written as DNA, the CDR3 is TGTGCCAGCAGCCCCCCCCTCCCTTGGACAGGGAGACATTATAATTCACCCCTCCACTTT.

The chain links TRBV4-1 to TRBJ1-5, with D hard to call. V was cut by 2 bases and J by 7 bases, with 12 bases left in between. Germline V CDR1 and CDR2: MGHRA, YSYEKL. This CDR3 contains 14 residues. The CDR3 loop reads CASSQQEGYQPQHF. DNA of the CDR3: TGCGCCAGCAGCCAACAAGAGGGTTACCAGCCCCAGCATTTT.

This chain connects TRBV7-9 to TRBJ2-2; the D gene is possibly TRBD2 (5 bases). V lost 5 bases and J lost 1, with 14 bases in between. This CDR3 has 16 amino acids. Germline V gene data show CDR1 as SEHNR and CDR2 as FQNEAQ (reference sequence). In nucleotides, the CDR3 is TGTGCCAGCAGCCAATGGGCAGGAGGGAACACCGGGGAGCTGTTTTTT. Its protein product is CASSQWAGGNTGELFF.

The chain combines TRBV7-6 with TRBJ2-5; 8 nucleotides agree with TRBD2. The CDR3 covers 15 residues. Germline CDR1 is SGHVS and CDR2 is FNYEAQ. The V gene end was trimmed by 4 bases and the J gene end by 1 base; junction bases not matched to a gene: 5. CDR3 nucleotide sequence: TGTGCCAGCAGCTCTCCGACTAGCGCCCAAGAGACCCAGTACTTC. Translating gives CASSSPTSAQETQYF.

V gene TRBV7-8 combines with J gene TRBJ1-1; possibly TRBD1 for D (5 bases). There are 15 residues in the CDR3. Germline loops: CDR1 SGHVS, CDR2 FQNEAQ. Trimming left V 3 bases short and J 2 bases short, with 13 bases between. CDR3 in DNA: TGTGCCAGCAGCTTGGGGCCGGGCCCAAACACTGAAGCTTTCTTT. This encodes CASSLGPGPNTEAFF.

The chain recombines TRBV7-6 with TRBJ1-1, with a possible D match to TRBD1 (6 bases). Per the germline V gene, CDR1 is SGHVS and CDR2 is FNYEAQ. The CDR3 loop spans 16 amino acids. Trimming shortened V by 1 base and J by 4 bases, and 16 bases separated the two germline ends. DNA of the CDR3: TGTGCCAGCAGCTTAGAATCACAGGGAGTAAGCACTGAAGCTTTCTTT. It yields the protein CASSLESQGVSTEAFF. The entire variable domain, with the rest obtained from reference TRBV7-6 and TRBJ1-1, is as follows: GAGVSQSPRYKVTKRGQDVALRCDPISGHVSLYWYRQALGQGPEFLTYFNYEAQQDKSGLPNDRFSAERPEGSISTLTIQRTEQRDSAMYRCASSLESQGVSTEAFFGQGTRLTVV.

The V gene is TRBV6-5, the J gene TRBJ1-6, with D possibly TRBD1 on 6 matching bases. The CDR3 runs 14 residues. Germline-derived CDR1 and CDR2 are MNHEY and SVGAGI. Trimming took 5 bases from V and 8 from J, leaving 13 bases between them. The CDR3 DNA reads as TGTGCCAGCAGTCCGGGACACGGCGATTCACCCCTCCACTTT. Translated: CASSPGHGDSPLHF.

V and J are TRBV28 and TRBJ2-7; possibly TRBD2 for D (5 bases). Looked up from germline, CDR1 is MDHEN and CDR2 is SYDVKM. V was cut by 4 bases and J by 2 bases, with 12 bases left in between. This CDR3 spans 14 amino acids. CDR3 residues: CASSSRARTYEQYV. The CDR3 DNA reads as TGTGCCAGCAGTTCGCGGGCGAGAACCTACGAGCAGTACGTC.

This clone showed up just once. The V gene is TRBV28, the J gene TRBJ1-2; 9 nucleotides match TRBD1. Germline V gene data show CDR1 as MDHEN and CDR2 as SYDVKM. CDR3 size: 18 residues. Trimming took 6 bases from V and 0 from J; bases not matched to a gene: 14. The CDR3 nucleotides are TGTGCCAGCAGCCTTGACAGGACAGGGGACAGTTCTAACTATGGCTACACCTTC. Amino acids: CASSLDRTGDSSNYGYTF.

The chain uses TRBV28 and TRBJ1-2; 10 nucleotides align to TRBD1. Trimming took 5 bases from V and 8 from J; bases not matched to a gene: 11. The germline CDR1 and CDR2 sequences are MDHEN and SYDVKM. The length of the CDR3 is 15 residues. CDR3 region: CASSLDRQGARGYTF. CDR3 sequence (DNA): TGTGCCAGCAGTCTTGATCGACAGGGGGCACGAGGCTACACCTTC.

The CDR3 DNA reads as TGTGCCAGCAGTCCACGGACAGGGAGGATGAACACTGAAGCTTTCTTT. Protein product: CASSPRTGRMNTEAFF. J is TRBJ1-1 and V is TRBV28, with 8 bases aligning to TRBD1. V gave up 5 bases and J gave up 0 bases; unmatched junction bases: 8. Germline CDR1 reads MDHEN; CDR2 reads SYDVKM. The CDR3 consists of 16 residues. Combining the CDR3 with reference TRBV28 and TRBJ1-1 gives the whole variable domain DVKVTQSSRYLVKRTGEKVFLECVQDMDHENMFWYRQDPGLGLRLIYFSYDVKMKEKGDIPEGYSVSREKKERFSLILESASTNQTSMYLCASSPRTGRMNTEAFFGQGTRLTVV.

The genes are TRBV7-6 and TRBJ2-3; D call uncertain. CDR3 length: 13 residues. Germline values: CDR1 SGHVS, CDR2 FNYEAQ. V lost 3 bases and J 3 bases, leaving 7 bases between the germline ends. CDR3 protein: CASSFPETDTQYF. The CDR3 DNA is TGTGCCAGCAGCTTCCCGGAGACAGATACGCAGTATTTT.

This clone was observed a single time. The J gene is TRBJ1-5, the V gene TRBV5-4; D gene ambiguous. From germline, CDR1 is SGHNT and CDR2 YYREEE (reference sequence). Trimming shortened V by 3 bases and J by 6 bases, and 13 bases separated the two germline ends. The CDR3 consists of 14 residues. The CDR3: CASSSWGGSQPQHF. CDR3 sequence (DNA): TGTGCCAGCAGCTCCTGGGGAGGGAGTCAGCCCCAGCATTTT.

The chain is built from TRBV27 and TRBJ1-1; TRBD1 is a possible D gene (6 bases). V lost 5 bases and J lost 6, with 16 bases in between. The V gene's germline CDR1 is MNHEY and CDR2 SMNVEV (reference sequence). This CDR3 is 14 amino acids long. In DNA, the CDR3 is TGTGCCAGCAGTCAATCAGGGGTGGAGGCTGAAGCTTTCTTT. Protein sequence: CASSQSGVEAEAFF.

The sample holds a few counts of this clone. The chain employs TRBV9 and TRBJ1-2; D is unclear. V lost 4 bases and J lost 7, with 17 bases in between. The germline V gene encodes CDR1 SGDLS and CDR2 YYNGEE. The CDR3 is 14 amino acids. In DNA, the CDR3 is TGTGCCAGCAGCCCGAGGCGGAGGGCTAGTGGCTACACCTTC. As protein: CASSPRRRASGYTF. The full variable domain, with the rest looked up from reference TRBV9 and TRBJ1-2, is DSGVTQTPKHLITATGQRVTLRCSPRSGDLSVYWYQQSLDQGLQFLIQYYNGEERAKGNILERFSAQQFPDLHSELNLSSLELGDSALYFCASSPRRRASGYTFGSGTRLTVV.

V and J are TRBV7-9 and TRBJ2-1; maybe TRBD2 (5 bases). V lost 3 bases, J lost 7 bases, and 7 bases lay in between. The CDR3 extends over 12 amino acids. Germline V gene lookup returns CDR1 SEHNR and CDR2 FQNEAQ (reference sequence). CDR3 sequence reads: CASSFGENEQFF. The CDR3 region has the DNA TGTGCCAGCAGCTTCGGGGAAAATGAGCAGTTCTTC.

The V gene is TRBV30, the J gene TRBJ1-1; TRBD1 matches 8 bases. The CDR3 is 14 amino acids. With 4 bases clipped from V and 4 bases from J, the junction kept 8 bases outside the gene matches. Germline values: CDR1 GTSNPN, CDR2 SVGIG (reference sequence). In DNA, the CDR3 is TGTGCCTGGACTGCGGACAGGGAAGGCACTGAAGCTTTCTTT. Amino acids: CAWTADREGTEAFF.

This clone was found once. This chain joins TRBV11-2 and TRBJ1-1; 7 nucleotides line up with TRBD1. Germline V gene data show CDR1 as SGHAT and CDR2 as FQNNGV. Losses at the gene ends were 3 bases for V and 5 bases for J; bases not matched to a gene: 3. This CDR3 is 13 amino acids long. In DNA, the CDR3 is TGTGCCAGCAGCTTGGGACAGTGGACTGAAGCTTTCTTT. Translated, it gives CASSLGQWTEAFF.

This chain uses TRBV11-2 with TRBJ1-2, with a weak D call TRBD1 (5 bases). Germline V gives CDR1 SGHAT, CDR2 FQNNGV. The V end was cut by 5 bases, the J end by 4 bases, with 26 bases between. The CDR3 is 18 amino acids. CDR3 amino acids: CASSPQGGYEERGYGYTF. As DNA, the CDR3 is TGTGCCAGCAGCCCCCAAGGAGGGTACGAGGAAAGGGGCTATGGCTACACCTTC.

V gene TRBV6-4 combines with J gene TRBJ1-1; D might be TRBD1 (5 bases). V was trimmed by 0 bases and J by 1 base, leaving 9 bases between them. Per germline, CDR1 MRHNA and CDR2 SNTAGT. The CDR3 extends over 15 amino acids. In DNA form, the CDR3 reads TGTGCCAGCAGTGACTCGAACGGGGGGAACACTGAAGCTTTCTTT. This codes for CASSDSNGGNTEAFF.

The chain links TRBV2 to TRBJ1-4; D is possibly TRBD1 (5 bases). This CDR3 is 16 amino acids long. V lost 4 bases and J lost 3, with 15 bases in between. Germline loops: CDR1 SNHLY, CDR2 FYNNEI. CDR3: CASSGGRASANEKLFF. For the CDR3, the DNA is TGTGCCAGCAGTGGTGGCAGGGCCTCGGCTAATGAAAAACTGTTTTTT.

The chain links TRBV2 to TRBJ1-3; 7 nucleotides match TRBD1. The V and J ends lost 7 bases and 4 bases, in that order; junction bases with no gene match: 7. CDR1 and CDR2 (germline): SNHLY, FYNNEI. The CDR3 contains 14 residues. The CDR3 sequence: CASKEGATGNTIYF. CDR3 in DNA: TGTGCCAGCAAAGAGGGGGCGACGGGAAACACCATATATTTT.

V is TRBV5-1 and J is TRBJ2-6; a weak D match, TRBD1 (5 bases). The CDR3 has 20 residues. Germline values: CDR1 SGHRS, CDR2 YFSETQ. V was pared by 3 bases and J by 0 bases, with 22 bases between. CDR3 in amino acids: CASSSRVGRQLLSGANVLTF. Written as DNA, the CDR3 is TGCGCCAGCAGCTCCAGGGTTGGACGGCAACTTCTCTCTGGGGCCAACGTCCTGACTTTC.

The gene calls are TRBV7-6 and TRBJ2-3; 8 positions match TRBD2. The J segment lost 3 bases and the V segment lost 2 bases, leaving 7 bases of the junction unmatched. The CDR3 is 16 residues long. CDR1 and CDR2 from the germline V gene are SGHVS and FNYEAQ. The CDR3: CASSLFAGGLTDTQYF. CDR3 DNA sequence: TGTGCCAGCAGCTTATTCGCGGGGGGCCTTACAGATACGCAGTATTTT.